This is a list of T cell receptor beta chains from one sample in a study of tumor-infiltrating lymphocytes in localized non-small cell lung cancer. The table came from immunoSEQ multiplex PCR; TCRdb's copy has only in-frame clones and leaves some out. The table has fewer than 20,000 clones, approximately 70% seen once; the top ten hold more than 3.5%. Sample: lung tumor tissue. These receptor sequences come from a human donor with non-small cell lung cancer. The CDR3 runs from the conserved cysteine through the conserved F or W. Not every row has a clone size; where given, it reads once, few, many or a size class.

cdr3_aa,clone_size,j_call,v_call
CASSFPTSGGPHNEQFF,once,TRBJ2-1,TRBV28
CASSIQGVYTEAFF,few,TRBJ1-1,TRBV19
CASSSGEVPNEQFF,medium-sized,TRBJ2-1,TRBV6-5
CASSPGHAINYGHTF,-,TRBJ1-2,TRBV5-5
CASRGALSYEQYF,-,TRBJ2-7,TRBV28
CASSDRDKYNEQFF,-,TRBJ2-1,TRBV5-4
CASSPGPSNYGYTF,-,TRBJ1-2,TRBV7-2
CASSINRDRGDTEAFF,few,TRBJ1-1,TRBV27
CASSPYRVSEAFF,few,TRBJ1-1,TRBV5-1
CASRGAAGRVTEAFF,-,TRBJ1-1,TRBV27